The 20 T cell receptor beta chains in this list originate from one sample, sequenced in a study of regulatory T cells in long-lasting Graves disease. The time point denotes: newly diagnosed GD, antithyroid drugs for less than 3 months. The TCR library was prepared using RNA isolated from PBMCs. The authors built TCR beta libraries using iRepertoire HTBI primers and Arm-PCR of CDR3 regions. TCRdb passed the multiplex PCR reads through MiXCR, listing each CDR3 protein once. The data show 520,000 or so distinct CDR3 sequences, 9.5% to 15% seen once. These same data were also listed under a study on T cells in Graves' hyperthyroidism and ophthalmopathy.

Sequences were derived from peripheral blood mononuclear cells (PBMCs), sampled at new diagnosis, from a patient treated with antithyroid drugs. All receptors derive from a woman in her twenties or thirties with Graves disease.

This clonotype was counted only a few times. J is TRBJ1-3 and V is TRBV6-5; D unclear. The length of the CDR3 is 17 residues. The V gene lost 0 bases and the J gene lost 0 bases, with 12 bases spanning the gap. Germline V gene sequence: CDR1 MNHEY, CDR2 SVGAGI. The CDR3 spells CASSYSIPPGSGNTIYF. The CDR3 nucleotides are TGTGCCAGCAGTTACTCAATCCCGCCTGGCTCTGGAAACACCATATATTTT.

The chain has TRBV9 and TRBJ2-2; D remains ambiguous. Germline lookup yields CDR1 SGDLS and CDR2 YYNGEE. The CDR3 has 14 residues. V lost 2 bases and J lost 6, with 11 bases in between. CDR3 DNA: TGTGCCAGCAGCGTGGAACCAAGGCCCGGGGAGCTGTTTTTT. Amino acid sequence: CASSVEPRPGELFF.

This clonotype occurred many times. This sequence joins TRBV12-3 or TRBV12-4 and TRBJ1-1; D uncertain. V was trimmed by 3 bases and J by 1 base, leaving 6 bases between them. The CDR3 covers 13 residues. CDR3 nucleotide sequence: TGTGCCAGCAGTTTCTGGACGAACACTGAAGCTTTCTTT. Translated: CASSFWTNTEAFF.

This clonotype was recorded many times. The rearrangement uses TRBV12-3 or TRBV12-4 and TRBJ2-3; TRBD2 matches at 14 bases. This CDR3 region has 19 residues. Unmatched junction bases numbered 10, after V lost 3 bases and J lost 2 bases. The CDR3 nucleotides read TGTGCCAGCAGTTTTCAGCGGACTAGCGGGAGGTTCCACACAGATACGCAGTATTTT. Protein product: CASSFQRTSGRFHTDTQYF.

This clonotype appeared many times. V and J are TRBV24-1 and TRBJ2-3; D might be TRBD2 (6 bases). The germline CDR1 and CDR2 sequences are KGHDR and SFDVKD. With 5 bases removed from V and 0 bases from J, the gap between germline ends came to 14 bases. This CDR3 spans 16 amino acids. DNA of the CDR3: TGTGCCACCAGTGGAGGGACTGTTACTAGCACAGATACGCAGTATTTT. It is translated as CATSGGTVTSTDTQYF.

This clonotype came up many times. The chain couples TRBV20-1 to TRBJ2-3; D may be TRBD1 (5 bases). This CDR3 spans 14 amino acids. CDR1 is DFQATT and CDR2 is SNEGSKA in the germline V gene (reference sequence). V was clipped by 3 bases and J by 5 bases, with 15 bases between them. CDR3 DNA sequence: TGCAGTGCTAGTTCGGCCTCAGGGTTAGATACGCAGTATTTT. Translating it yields CSASSASGLDTQYF.

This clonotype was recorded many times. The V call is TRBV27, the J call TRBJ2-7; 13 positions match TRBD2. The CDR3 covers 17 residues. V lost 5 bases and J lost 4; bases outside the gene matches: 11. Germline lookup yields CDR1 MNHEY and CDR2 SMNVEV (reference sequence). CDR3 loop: CASSQTGLAGSGYEQYF. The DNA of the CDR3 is TGTGCCAGCAGTCAAACGGGACTAGCGGGATCAGGGTACGAGCAGTACTTC.

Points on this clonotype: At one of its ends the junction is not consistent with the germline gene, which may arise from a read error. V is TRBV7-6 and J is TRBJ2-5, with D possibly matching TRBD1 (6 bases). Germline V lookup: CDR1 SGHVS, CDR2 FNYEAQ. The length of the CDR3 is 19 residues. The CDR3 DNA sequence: TGTGCCGGCAGCCCGGACAGAGCCTCGTACGTAATTAGGCAAGAGACCCAGTACTTC. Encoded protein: CAGSPDRASYVIRQETQYF.

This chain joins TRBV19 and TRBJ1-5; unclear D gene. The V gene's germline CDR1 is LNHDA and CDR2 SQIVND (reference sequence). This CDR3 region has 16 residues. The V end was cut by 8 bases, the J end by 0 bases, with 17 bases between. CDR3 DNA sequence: TGTGCCAGTGGGTGGGTTGTCGGGAATAGCAATCAGCCCCAGCATTTT. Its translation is CASGWVVGNSNQPQHF.

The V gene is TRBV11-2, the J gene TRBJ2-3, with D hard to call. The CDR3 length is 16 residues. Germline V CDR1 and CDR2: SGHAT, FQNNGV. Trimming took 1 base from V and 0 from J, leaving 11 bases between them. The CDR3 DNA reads TGTGCCAGCAGCTTAGTCTGGGCCCCTAGCACAGATACGCAGTATTTT. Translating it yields CASSLVWAPSTDTQYF.

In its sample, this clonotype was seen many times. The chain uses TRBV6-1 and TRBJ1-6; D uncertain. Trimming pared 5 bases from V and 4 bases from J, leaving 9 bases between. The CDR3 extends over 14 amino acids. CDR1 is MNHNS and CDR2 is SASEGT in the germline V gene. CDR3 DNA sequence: TGTGCCAGCAGTAACGGGGTATATAATTCACCCCTCCACTTT. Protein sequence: CASSNGVYNSPLHF.

CDR3: CASSEILTNEKLFF. CDR3 in DNA: TGTGCCAGCAGTGAAATCTTAACTAATGAAAAACTGTTTTTT. The chain has TRBV6-1 and TRBJ1-4; D call uncertain. The CDR3 extends over 14 amino acids. With 2 bases removed from V and 1 base from J, the gap between germline ends came to 5 bases. Germline V gene lookup returns CDR1 MNHNS and CDR2 SASEGT.

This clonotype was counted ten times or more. The CDR3 loop is CSASDRGTGNTIYF. CDR3 in DNA: TGCAGTGCCTCCGACAGGGGGACTGGAAACACCATATATTTT. This sequence joins TRBV20-1 and TRBJ1-3; 9 bases agree with TRBD1. V shed 6 bases, J shed 2 bases, and the junction held 5 bases outside the gene matches. The CDR3 runs to 14 residues. From germline, CDR1 is DFQATT and CDR2 SNEGSKA (reference sequence).

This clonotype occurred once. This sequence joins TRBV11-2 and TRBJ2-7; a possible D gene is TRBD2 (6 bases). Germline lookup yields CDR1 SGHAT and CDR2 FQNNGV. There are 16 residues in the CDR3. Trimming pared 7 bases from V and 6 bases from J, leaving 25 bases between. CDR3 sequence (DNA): TGTGCCAGCACCCCGGTGACTAGGAGGGTTAAACGCGAGCAGTACTTC. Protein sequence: CASTPVTRRVKREQYF.

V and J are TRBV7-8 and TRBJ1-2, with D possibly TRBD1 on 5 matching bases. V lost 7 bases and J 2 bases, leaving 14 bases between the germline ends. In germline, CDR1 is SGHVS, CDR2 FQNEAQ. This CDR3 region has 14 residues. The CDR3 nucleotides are TGTGCCAGCAACCGGGACGGCTCAAACTATGGCTACACCTTC. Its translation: CASNRDGSNYGYTF. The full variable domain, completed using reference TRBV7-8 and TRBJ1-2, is GAGVSQSPRYKVAKRGQDVALRCDPISGHVSLFWYQQALGQGPEFLTYFQNEAQLDKSGLPSDRFFAERPEGSVSTLKIQRTQQEDSAVYLCASNRDGSNYGYTFGSGTRLTVV.

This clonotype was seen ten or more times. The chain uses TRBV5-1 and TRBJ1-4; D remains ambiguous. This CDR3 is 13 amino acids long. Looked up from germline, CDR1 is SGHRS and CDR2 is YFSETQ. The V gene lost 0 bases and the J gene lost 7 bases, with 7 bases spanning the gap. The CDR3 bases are TGCGCCAGCAGCTTGGGTATAAGTGAAAAACTGTTTTTT. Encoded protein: CASSLGISEKLFF.

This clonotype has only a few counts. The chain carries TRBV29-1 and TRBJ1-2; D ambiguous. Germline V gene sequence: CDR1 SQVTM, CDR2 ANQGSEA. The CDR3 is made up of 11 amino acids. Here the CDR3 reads CSSVLNYGYTF. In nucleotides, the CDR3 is TGCAGTTCAGTTCTTAACTATGGCTACACCTTC.

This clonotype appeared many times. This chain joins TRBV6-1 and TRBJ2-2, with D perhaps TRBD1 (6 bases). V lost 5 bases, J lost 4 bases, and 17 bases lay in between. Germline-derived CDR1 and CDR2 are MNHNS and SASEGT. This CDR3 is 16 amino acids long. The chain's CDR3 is CASSPARGRATGELFF. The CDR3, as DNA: TGTGCCAGCAGTCCCGCCAGGGGCCGAGCCACCGGGGAGCTGTTTTTT.

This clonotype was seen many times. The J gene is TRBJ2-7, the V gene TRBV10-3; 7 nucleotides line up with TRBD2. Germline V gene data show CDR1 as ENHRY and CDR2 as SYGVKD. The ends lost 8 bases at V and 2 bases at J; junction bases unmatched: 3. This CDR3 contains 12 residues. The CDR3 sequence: CAIGSGTYEQYF. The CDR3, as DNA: TGTGCCATCGGGAGCGGGACCTACGAGCAGTACTTC.

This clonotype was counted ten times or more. CDR3 protein: CASSPQASGRRIYEQYF. CDR3 nucleotides: TGTGCCAGCAGCCCGCAGGCTAGCGGGAGGCGGATATACGAGCAGTACTTC. This chain uses TRBV13 with TRBJ2-7; TRBD2 agrees at 11 bases. In germline, CDR1 is PRHDT, CDR2 FYEKMQ (reference sequence). Trimming removed 5 bases from V and 4 bases from J; junction bases left unmatched: 13. This CDR3 spans 17 amino acids.